The entry that follows covers one T cell receptor beta chain sequence. Which antigen it targets is not known. Base qualities were left out, and no much larger clone turns up one base away. TCRbeta CDR3 regions were amplified from genomic DNA using the immunoSEQ Assay, a bias-controlled multiplex PCR. Per the authors' processing: The number of nucleated cells in each sample was estimated by amplification of reference gene primers within the assay. To quantify the absolute abundance of each unique TCRbeta CDR3 rearrangement, sequence reads were collapsed and filtered. For each sample, productive Simpson clonality was calculated as the square root of Simpson's diversity index over productive rearrangements. In TCRdb, the immuneACCESS table is reduced to in-frame sequences with V and J assigned. These tables do not hold every clone; where another copy was compared, an unresolved V gene accounts for under half, and the others remain unexplained. The V and J calls and clone size were taken over from that table, and D and trimming were inferred from the DNA. The sample contains about 210,000 clones, approximately 86% of them found a single time. The top ten clonotypes cover 3% to 3.5% of the sample.

The CDR3 covers 13 residues, taking in both the cysteine and the phenylalanine. Just the 39-base CDR3 DNA is kept, in frame starting at base 1. V has 5 bases trimmed and J has 4 bases trimmed; junction bases matching no gene number 3. From the germline V gene (reference sequence), CDR1 is LGHDT and CDR2 is YNNKEL. Whole blood was collected in K2EDTA tubes by collaborating institutions according to the institutions' own protocols. For TCRbeta analysis, collaborators shipped samples as frozen whole blood, isolated PBMCs, or DNA extracted from either of those sample types. The data derive from a study of blood T cell repertoires in COVID-19 (TCRdb year 2020). Regarding the complete study: Collaborator samples came from the United States, Italy and Spain and covered acute and convalescent phases of COVID-19. The material from the prospective study consisted of cDNA or gDNA derived from T cells, B-cell-depleted T cells, or PBMCs. A freely available public database, intended as a resource for researchers studying the immune response to SARS-CoV-2, is where the repertoires were released. Where available, HLA class I and class II types were taken from metadata supplied by the sample provider and were not determined by assay-based typing. Samples came from the ongoing ImmuneRACE study (first 160 participants) plus 1,254 subjects from 6 global collaborators. The dataset comprised deeply sampled blood TCRbeta repertoires from subjects exposed to, actively infected with, or recovered from COVID-19. Sample metadata almost always included a de-identified subject ID, COVID-19 status, age in years and sex.

The paper as a whole reports these results and caveats: The quantity of clinical and demographic metadata differed by source and by participant and was supplied without curation.

The receptor was isolated from a man aged 55 to 70 with acute or convalescent COVID-19. The specimen was peripheral blood. The sequence joins TRBV3-1 (or the pseudogene TRBV3-2) to TRBJ1-1; 8 central nucleotides agree with TRBD1. The DNA sequence is as follows: TGTGCCAGCAGCTCCGACAGGGGCACTGAAGCTTTCTTT. This translates into CASSSDRGTEAFF.